This TCR beta chain appears in the sequencing data of a study of T cell changes during pregnancy in multiple sclerosis. The germline gives CDR1 MDHEN, CDR2 SYDVKM. This CDR3 is 15 amino acids long. V was clipped by 3 bases and J by 2 bases; unmatched bases: 7. Here immunoSEQ multiplex PCR was the method, and the copy in TCRdb shows in-frame clones only, minus some. The data contain about 100,000 clones, roughly nine tenths of them singletons. The sample was peripheral blood, taken in the second trimester of pregnancy. The chain employs TRBV28 and TRBJ2-7; 7 nucleotides line up with TRBD2. The TCR originated in a female donor with multiple sclerosis, enrolled in a pregnancy study. The CDR3 DNA reads TGTGCCAGCAGTTTCAGCGGGGCCGGGACCTACGAGCAGTACTTC. Encoded protein: CASSFSGAGTYEQYF.